This T cell receptor beta chain was identified in a study of long-term antiretroviral therapy in people with HIV. Whole-study results and caveats: In HIV, the repertoires covered a tighter span of CDR3 lengths than in controls. Once patients were on ART, diversity went higher but still fell short of transplant donor controls. Repertoire composition at all time points was dominated by clones that had expanded before ART.

This clone was detected only once. The antigen remains undetermined. This CDR3 is 15 amino acids long. Germline V gene data show CDR1 as LGHNA and CDR2 as YSLEER. Trimming stripped 0 bases from V and 5 bases from J, with 13 bases between. Sequencing relied on immunoSEQ assay v3.0, run at survey level. The method was immunoSEQ multiplex PCR; TCRdb's version includes in-frame clones alone and lacks a portion of them. Of approximately 35,000 clones listed, 80% to 90% are singletons. This clonotype was sampled from a man aged 18 to 29 with HIV. The source material was unsorted PBMCs, sampled 2.2 years after starting antiretroviral therapy. The gene calls are TRBV4-3 and TRBJ1-1; maybe TRBD1 (6 bases). The CDR3 coding sequence is TGCGCCAGCAGCCAAGACGGAGGGGGAAGAACTGAAGCTTTCTTT. Residues: CASSQDGGGRTEAFF.